The T cell receptor (beta chain) under discussion was sequenced for a study of regulatory T cells in long-lasting Graves disease. iRepertoire HTBI primers and Arm-PCR of CDR3 regions built TCR beta libraries. A single record per CDR3 protein comes from TCRdb applying MiXCR to the multiplex PCR reads. The table has about 470,000 distinct CDR3 sequences, around a fifth seen once. Time point specified: persistent/refractory GD, antithyroid drugs over 5 years with positive TRAb. After RNA was extracted from PBMCs, the TCR library was made from it. The germline gives CDR1 LNHDA, CDR2 SQIVND (reference sequence). The CDR3 sequence is 15 residues long. Trimming removed 0 bases from V and 6 bases from J; junction bases left unmatched: 3.

This TCR was sampled from a female donor with Graves disease. The sample consisted of peripheral blood mononuclear cells (PBMCs), taken when the disease was refractory, from a patient treated with antithyroid drugs. The chain carries TRBV19 and TRBJ1-5; 9 nucleotides agree with TRBD1. CDR3 DNA sequence: TGTGCCAGTAGTATAGATGGGACAGGGACTCAGCCCCAGCATTTT. Translation: CASSIDGTGTQPQHF.